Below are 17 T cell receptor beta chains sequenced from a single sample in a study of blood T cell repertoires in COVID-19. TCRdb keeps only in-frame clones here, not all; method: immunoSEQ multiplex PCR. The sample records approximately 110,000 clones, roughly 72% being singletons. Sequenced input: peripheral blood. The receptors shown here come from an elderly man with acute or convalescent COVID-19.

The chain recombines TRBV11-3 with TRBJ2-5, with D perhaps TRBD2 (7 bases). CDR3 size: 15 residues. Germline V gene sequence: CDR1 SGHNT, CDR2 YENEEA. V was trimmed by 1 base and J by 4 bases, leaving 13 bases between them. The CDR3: CASSLGGGRGETQYF. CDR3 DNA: TGTGCCAGCAGCTTAGGGGGGGGGCGCGGAGAGACCCAGTACTTC.

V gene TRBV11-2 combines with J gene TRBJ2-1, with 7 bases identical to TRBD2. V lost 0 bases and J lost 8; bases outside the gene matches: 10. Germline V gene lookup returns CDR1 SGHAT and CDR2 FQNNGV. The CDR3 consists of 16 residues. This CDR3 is CASSLDGGERRDEQFF. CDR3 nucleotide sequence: TGTGCCAGCAGCTTAGATGGGGGGGAGAGGAGGGATGAGCAGTTCTTC.

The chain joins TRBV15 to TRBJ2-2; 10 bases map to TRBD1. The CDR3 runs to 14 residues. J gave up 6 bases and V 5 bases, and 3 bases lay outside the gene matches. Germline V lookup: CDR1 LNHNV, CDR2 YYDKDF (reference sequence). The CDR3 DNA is TGTGCCACCAGCCTTGACAGGGGGCCCGGGGAGCTGTTTTTT. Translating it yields CATSLDRGPGELFF. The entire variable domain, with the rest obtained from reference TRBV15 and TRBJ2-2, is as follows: DAMVIQNPRYQVTQFGKPVTLSCSQTLNHNVMYWYQQKSSQAPKLLFHYYDKDFNNEADTPDNFQSRRPNTSFCFLDIRSPGLGDTAMYLCATSLDRGPGELFFGEGSRLTVL.

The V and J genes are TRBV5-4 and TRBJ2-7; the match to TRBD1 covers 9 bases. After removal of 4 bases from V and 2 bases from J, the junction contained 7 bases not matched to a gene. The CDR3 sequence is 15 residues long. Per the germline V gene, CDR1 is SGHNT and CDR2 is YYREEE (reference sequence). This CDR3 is CASSPGQGIPYEQYF. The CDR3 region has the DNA TGTGCCAGCAGCCCTGGACAGGGGATCCCCTACGAGCAGTACTTC.

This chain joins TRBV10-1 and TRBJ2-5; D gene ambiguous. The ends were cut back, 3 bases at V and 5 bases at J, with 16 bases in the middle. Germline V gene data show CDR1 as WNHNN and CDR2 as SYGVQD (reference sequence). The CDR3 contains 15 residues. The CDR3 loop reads CASSEGMTPLETQYF. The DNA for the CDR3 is TGCGCCAGCAGTGAAGGAATGACACCATTGGAGACCCAGTACTTC.

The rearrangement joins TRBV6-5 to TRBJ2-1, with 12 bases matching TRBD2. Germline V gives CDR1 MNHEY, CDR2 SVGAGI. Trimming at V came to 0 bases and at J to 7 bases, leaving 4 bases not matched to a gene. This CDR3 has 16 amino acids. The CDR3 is CASSYSRTSGINEQFF. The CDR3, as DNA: TGTGCCAGCAGTTACTCGAGGACTAGCGGGATTAATGAGCAGTTCTTC.

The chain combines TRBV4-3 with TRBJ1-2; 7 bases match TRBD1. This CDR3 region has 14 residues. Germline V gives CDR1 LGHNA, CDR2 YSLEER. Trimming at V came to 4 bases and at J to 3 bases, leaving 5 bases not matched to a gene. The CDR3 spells CASSPTTGDYGYTF. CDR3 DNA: TGCGCCAGCAGCCCGACTACAGGGGACTATGGCTACACCTTC.

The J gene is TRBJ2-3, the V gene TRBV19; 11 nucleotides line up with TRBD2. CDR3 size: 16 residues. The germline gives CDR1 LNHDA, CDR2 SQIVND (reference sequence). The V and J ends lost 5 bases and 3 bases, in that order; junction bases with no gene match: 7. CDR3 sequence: CASSPFGLAGTDTQYF. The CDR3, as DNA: TGTGCCAGTAGTCCCTTCGGACTAGCGGGTACAGATACGCAGTATTTT.

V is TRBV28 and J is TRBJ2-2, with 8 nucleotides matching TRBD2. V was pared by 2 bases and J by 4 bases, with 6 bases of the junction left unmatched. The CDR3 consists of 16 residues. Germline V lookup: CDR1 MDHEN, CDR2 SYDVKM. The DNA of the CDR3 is TGTGCCAGCAGTTTAGTTAGCGGGATCTTCACCGGGGAGCTGTTTTTT. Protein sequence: CASSLVSGIFTGELFF.

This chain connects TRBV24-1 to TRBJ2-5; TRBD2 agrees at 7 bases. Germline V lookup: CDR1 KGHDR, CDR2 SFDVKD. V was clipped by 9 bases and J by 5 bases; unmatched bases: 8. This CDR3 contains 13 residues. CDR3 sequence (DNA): TGTGCCACCGGGGGAGGGAGTAAGGAGACCCAGTACTTC. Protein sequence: CATGGGSKETQYF.

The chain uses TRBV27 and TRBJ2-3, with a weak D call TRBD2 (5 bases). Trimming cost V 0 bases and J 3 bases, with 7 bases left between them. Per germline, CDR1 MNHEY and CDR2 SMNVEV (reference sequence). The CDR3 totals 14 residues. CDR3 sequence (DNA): TGTGCCAGCAGTTTATCGGGCGGGACAGATACGCAGTATTTT. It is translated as CASSLSGGTDTQYF.

Here the CDR3 reads CASSEGGGRSGNTIYF. The CDR3 bases are TGTGCCAGCAGTGAAGGGGGGGGAAGGTCTGGAAACACCATATATTTT. This chain uses TRBV2 with TRBJ1-3; a possible D gene is TRBD1 (5 bases). Trimming took off 1 base at V and 1 base at J, with 11 bases between the two ends. Looked up from germline, CDR1 is SNHLY and CDR2 is FYNNEI. The CDR3 extends over 16 amino acids.

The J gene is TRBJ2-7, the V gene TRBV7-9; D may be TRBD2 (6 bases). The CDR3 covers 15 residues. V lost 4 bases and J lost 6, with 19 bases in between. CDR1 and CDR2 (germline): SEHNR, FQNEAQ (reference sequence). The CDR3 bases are TGTGCCAGCAGCTCAGTTATTGGAGGGGAAGGCGAGCAGTACTTC. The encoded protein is CASSSVIGGEGEQYF.

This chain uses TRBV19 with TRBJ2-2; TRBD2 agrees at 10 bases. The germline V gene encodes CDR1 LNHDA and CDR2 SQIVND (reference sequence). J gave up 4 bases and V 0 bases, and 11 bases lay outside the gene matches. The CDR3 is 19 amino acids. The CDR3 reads CASSIDPALAGVVTGELFF. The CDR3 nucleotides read TGTGCCAGTAGTATAGATCCGGCCCTAGCGGGAGTGGTCACCGGGGAGCTGTTTTTT. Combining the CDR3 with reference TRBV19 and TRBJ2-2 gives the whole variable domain DGGITQSPKYLFRKEGQNVTLSCEQNLNHDAMYWYRQDPGQGLRLIYYSQIVNDFQKGDIAEGYSVSREKKESFPLTVTSAQKNPTAFYLCASSIDPALAGVVTGELFFGEGSRLTVL.

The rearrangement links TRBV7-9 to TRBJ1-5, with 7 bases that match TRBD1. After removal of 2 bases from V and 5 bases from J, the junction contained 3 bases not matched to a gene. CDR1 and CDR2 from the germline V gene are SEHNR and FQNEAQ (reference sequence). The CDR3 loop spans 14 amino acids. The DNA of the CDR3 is TGTGCCAGCAGCTTATTCGACAGGGATCAGCCCCAGCATTTT. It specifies CASSLFDRDQPQHF.

CDR3: CASSLSSGRTLTGELFF. CDR3 nucleotide sequence: TGCGCCAGCAGCTTATCTAGCGGGAGGACCCTAACCGGGGAGCTGTTTTTT. The J gene is TRBJ2-2, the V gene TRBV5-1; 11 bases are shared with TRBD2. The J segment lost 5 bases and the V segment lost 2 bases, leaving 8 bases of the junction unmatched. The V gene's germline CDR1 is SGHRS and CDR2 YFSETQ. The CDR3 totals 17 residues.

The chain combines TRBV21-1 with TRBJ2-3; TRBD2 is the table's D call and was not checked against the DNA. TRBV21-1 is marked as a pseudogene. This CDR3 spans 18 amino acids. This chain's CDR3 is CASSKVVRLAEGKDTQYF. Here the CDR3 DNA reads TGTGCCAGCAGCAAAGTTGTGAGGCTAGCGGAGGGCAAGGATACGCAGTATTTT.